This TCR beta chain is from a study of radiotherapy plus CTLA-4 blockade in lung cancer. The study's findings and limits: TCR clones from tumors expanded in blood after radiotherapy plus ipilimumab. Early shifts in blood T cell clones, with interferon-beta, reportedly predicted response best.

Assay used: immunoSEQ multiplex PCR; TCRdb lists only in-frame clones, some missing. The sample includes about 48,000 clones, 75% to 90% of them seen just once. The CDR3 is made up of 17 amino acids. Germline loops: CDR1 LNHDA, CDR2 SQIVND (reference sequence). With 3 bases removed from V and 0 bases from J, the gap between germline ends came to 15 bases. In regard to this clone: Its antigen remains unidentified.

The TCR originated in a human donor with non-small cell lung cancer that progressed on radiotherapy plus ipilimumab. Some clones in this sample may be carry-over from other donors' samples. Source: peripheral blood, taken from a patient treated with radiotherapy plus ipilimumab. This rearrangement joins TRBV19 to TRBJ1-5, with D tentatively TRBD1 (5 bases). CDR3 in amino acids: CASSIGRGSYSNQPQHF. The CDR3, as DNA: TGTGCCAGTAGTATCGGTAGGGGCTCCTATAGCAATCAGCCCCAGCATTTT.